Below are 5 T cell receptor beta chains sequenced from a single sample in a study of cytomegalovirus exposure and HLA in healthy donors. Assay: immunoSEQ multiplex PCR; the TCRdb copy retains only in-frame clones and omits some. The sample yields over 200,000 clones, roughly 91% seen once. Sequencing was done on a sample of PBMCs. Receptor source: a woman aged 25-40 years in good health and CMV-seronegative.

The V gene is TRBV7-3, the J gene TRBJ2-5; tentative D call: TRBD1 (5 bases). The germline V and J ends were trimmed by 5 bases and 5 bases, with 15 bases remaining between them. The germline V gene encodes CDR1 SGHTA and CDR2 FQGTGA. CDR3 size: 14 residues. CDR3 amino acids: CASSPTTGSETQYF. The DNA of the CDR3 is TGTGCCAGCAGCCCAACCACAGGTTCGGAGACCCAGTACTTC.

The rearrangement joins TRBV10-3 to TRBJ2-1; D not certain. CDR3 length: 12 amino acids. Looked up from germline, CDR1 is ENHRY and CDR2 is SYGVKD. Trimming cost V 6 bases and J 8 bases, with 11 bases left between them. The CDR3: CAISQEWDEQFF. The CDR3 DNA follows: TGTGCCATCAGCCAGGAGTGGGATGAGCAGTTCTTC.

The V gene is TRBV27, the J gene TRBJ1-1, with D possibly TRBD1 on 5 matching bases. Trimming removed 1 base from V and 6 bases from J, with 15 bases in between. The CDR3 is made up of 15 amino acids. Germline V gives CDR1 MNHEY, CDR2 SMNVEV (reference sequence). The DNA for the CDR3 is TGTGCCAGCAGTTTATTCCAGGGAAAGGGGTCTGAAGCTTTCTTT. Translation gives CASSLFQGKGSEAFF.

Here the CDR3 DNA reads TGCGCCAGCAGCCCGACTAGCGCCGAGCAGTACTTC. Translation gives CASSPTSAEQYF. V is TRBV23-1 and J is TRBJ2-7, with 8 bases identical to TRBD2. TRBV23-1 is noted as an ORF with a role that remains uncertain. Unmatched junction bases numbered 4, after V lost 6 bases and J lost 6 bases. This CDR3 is built from 12 residues.

Regarding this clone: The same CDR3 also results from other DNA sequences found in this sample. The V and J genes are TRBV5-1 and TRBJ2-3; D gene ambiguous. Germline V gene lookup returns CDR1 SGHRS and CDR2 YFSETQ. CDR3 size: 12 residues. V shed 0 bases and J shed 5 bases, with 4 bases lying between them. CDR3 sequence (DNA): TGCGCCAGCAGCTTGGTGGGAGATACGCAGTATTTT. Encoded protein: CASSLVGDTQYF.